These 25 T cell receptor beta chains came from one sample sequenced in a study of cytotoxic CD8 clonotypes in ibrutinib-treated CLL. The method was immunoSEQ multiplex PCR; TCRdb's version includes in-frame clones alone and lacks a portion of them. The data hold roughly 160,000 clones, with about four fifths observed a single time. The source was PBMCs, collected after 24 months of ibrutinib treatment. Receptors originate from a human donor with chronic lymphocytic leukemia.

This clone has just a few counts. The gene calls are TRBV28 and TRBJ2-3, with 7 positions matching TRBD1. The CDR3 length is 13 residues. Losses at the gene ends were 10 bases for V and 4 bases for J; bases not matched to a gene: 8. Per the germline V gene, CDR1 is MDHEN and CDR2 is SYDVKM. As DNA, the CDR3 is TGTGCCACCAAGGGGACAGTGGCAGATACGCAGTATTTT. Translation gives CATKGTVADTQYF. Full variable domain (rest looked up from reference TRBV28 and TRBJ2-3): DVKVTQSSRYLVKRTGEKVFLECVQDMDHENMFWYRQDPGLGLRLIYFSYDVKMKEKGDIPEGYSVSREKKERFSLILESASTNQTSMYLCATKGTVADTQYFGPGTRLTVL.

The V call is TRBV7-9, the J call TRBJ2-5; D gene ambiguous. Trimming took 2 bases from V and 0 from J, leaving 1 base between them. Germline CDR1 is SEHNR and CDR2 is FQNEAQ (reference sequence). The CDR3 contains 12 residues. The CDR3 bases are TGTGCCAGCAGCTTATACCAAGAGACCCAGTACTTC. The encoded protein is CASSLYQETQYF.

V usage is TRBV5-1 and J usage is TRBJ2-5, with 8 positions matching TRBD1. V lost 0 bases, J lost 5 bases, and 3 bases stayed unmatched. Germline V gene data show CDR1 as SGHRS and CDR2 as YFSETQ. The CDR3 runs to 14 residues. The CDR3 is CASSLGRGRETQYF. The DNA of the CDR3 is TGCGCCAGCAGCTTGGGCAGGGGGCGGGAGACCCAGTACTTC.

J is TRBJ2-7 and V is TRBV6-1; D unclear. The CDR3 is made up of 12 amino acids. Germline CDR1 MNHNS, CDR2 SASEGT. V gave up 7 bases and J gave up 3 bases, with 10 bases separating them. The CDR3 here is CASISGLYEQYF. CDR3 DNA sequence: TGTGCCAGCATATCCGGGCTCTACGAGCAGTACTTC.

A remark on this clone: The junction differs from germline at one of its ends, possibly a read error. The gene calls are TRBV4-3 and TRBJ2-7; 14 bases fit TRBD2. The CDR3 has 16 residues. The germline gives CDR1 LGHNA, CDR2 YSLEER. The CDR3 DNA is TGCGCCAGCAGACAAGGACTAGCGGGAGGATACTACGAGCAGTACTTC. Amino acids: CASRQGLAGGYYEQYF.

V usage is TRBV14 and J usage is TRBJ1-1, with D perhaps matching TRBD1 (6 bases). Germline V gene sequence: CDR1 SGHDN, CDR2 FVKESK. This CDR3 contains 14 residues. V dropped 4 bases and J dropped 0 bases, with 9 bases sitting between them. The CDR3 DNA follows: TGTGCCAGCAGCCGCCGACAGGTGAACACTGAAGCTTTCTTT. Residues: CASSRRQVNTEAFF.

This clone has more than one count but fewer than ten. The CDR3 loop reads CASRRGQGNGAEKLFF. The CDR3 nucleotides read TGTGCCAGCAGGCGAGGACAGGGGAATGGAGCCGAAAAACTGTTTTTT. The V and J genes are TRBV11-1 and TRBJ1-4; 9 bases are shared with TRBD1. Germline values: CDR1 SGHAT, CDR2 FQDESV (reference sequence). J lost 8 bases, V lost 6 bases, and 13 bases had no gene match. This CDR3 has 16 amino acids.

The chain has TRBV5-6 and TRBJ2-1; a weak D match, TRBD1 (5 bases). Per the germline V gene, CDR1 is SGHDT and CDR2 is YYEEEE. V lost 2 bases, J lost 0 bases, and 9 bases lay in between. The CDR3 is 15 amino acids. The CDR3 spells CASSFDRSSYNEQFF. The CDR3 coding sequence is TGTGCCAGCAGCTTCGACAGAAGCTCCTACAATGAGCAGTTCTTC.

The DNA for the CDR3 is TGTGCCAGCAGCGCCTCCGGGACAGGGGTCAACTATGGCTACACCTTC. This sequence encodes CASSASGTGVNYGYTF. V gene TRBV9 combines with J gene TRBJ1-2, with 10 positions matching TRBD1. The CDR3 is 16 amino acids. Germline CDR1 reads SGDLS; CDR2 reads YYNGEE. Germline trimming cut 3 bases from V and 2 bases from J; bases unmatched to any gene: 7.

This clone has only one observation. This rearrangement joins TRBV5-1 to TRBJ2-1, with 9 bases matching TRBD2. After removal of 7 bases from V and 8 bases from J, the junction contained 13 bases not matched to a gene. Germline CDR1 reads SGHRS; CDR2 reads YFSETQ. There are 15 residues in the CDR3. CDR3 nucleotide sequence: TGCGCCAGCGCAGGGGGAGGGACTAGCAACGATGAGCAGTTCTTC. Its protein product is CASAGGGTSNDEQFF.

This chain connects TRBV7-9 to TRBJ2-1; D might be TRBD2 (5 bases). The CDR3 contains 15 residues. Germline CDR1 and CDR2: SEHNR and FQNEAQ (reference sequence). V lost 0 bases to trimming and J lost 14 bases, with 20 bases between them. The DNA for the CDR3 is TGTGCCAGCAGCTTAGCTGGTATTGGCGGGCCCGGGGAGTTCTTC. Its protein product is CASSLAGIGGPGEFF.

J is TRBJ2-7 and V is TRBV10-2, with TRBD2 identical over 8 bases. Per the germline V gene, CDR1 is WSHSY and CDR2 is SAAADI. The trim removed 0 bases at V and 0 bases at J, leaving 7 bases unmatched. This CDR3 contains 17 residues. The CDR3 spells CASSESRLAGLSYEQYF. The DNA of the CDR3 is TGCGCCAGCAGTGAGTCAAGGCTAGCGGGCCTCTCCTACGAGCAGTACTTC.

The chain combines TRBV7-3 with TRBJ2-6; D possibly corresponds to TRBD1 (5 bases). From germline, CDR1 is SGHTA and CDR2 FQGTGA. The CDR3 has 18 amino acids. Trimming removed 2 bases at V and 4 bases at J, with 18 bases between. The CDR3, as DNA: TGTGCCAGCAGCTTAGGCCCCTCGGCAGGGCAAGGGGCCAACGTCCTGACTTTC. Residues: CASSLGPSAGQGANVLTF.

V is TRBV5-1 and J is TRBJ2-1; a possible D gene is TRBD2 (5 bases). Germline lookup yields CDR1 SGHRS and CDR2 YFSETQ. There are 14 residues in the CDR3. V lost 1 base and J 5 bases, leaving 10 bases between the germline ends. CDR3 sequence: CASSLTSGNNEQFF. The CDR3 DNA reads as TGCGCCAGCAGCTTGACTTCGGGAAACAATGAGCAGTTCTTC.

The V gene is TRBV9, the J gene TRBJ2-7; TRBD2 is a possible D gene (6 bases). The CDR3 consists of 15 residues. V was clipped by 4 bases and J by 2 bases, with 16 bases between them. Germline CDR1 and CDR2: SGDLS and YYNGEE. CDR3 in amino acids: CASSHSTSRPYEQYF. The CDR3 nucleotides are TGTGCCAGCAGCCATTCGACTAGTAGGCCCTACGAGCAGTACTTC.

Here the CDR3 DNA reads TGTGCCAGTTGTCGACAGCTGAACACTGAAGCTTTCTTT. Amino acids: CASCRQLNTEAFF. The rearrangement joins TRBV19 to TRBJ1-1, with D possibly TRBD1 on 5 matching bases. CDR3 size: 13 residues. Germline V gene lookup returns CDR1 LNHDA and CDR2 SQIVND (reference sequence). V dropped 8 bases and J dropped 0 bases, with 10 bases sitting between them.

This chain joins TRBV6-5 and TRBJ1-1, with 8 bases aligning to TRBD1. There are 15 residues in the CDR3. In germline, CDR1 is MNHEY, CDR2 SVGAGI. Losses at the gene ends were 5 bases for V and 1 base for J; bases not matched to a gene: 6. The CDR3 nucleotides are TGTGCCAGCAGTAGACAGGGGTCTACGAACACTGAAGCTTTCTTT. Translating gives CASSRQGSTNTEAFF.

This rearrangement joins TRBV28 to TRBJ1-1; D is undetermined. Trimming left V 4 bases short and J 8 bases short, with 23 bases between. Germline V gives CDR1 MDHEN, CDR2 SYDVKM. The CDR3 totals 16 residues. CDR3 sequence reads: CASSSYAGPYLGEAFF. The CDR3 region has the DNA TGTGCCAGCAGTTCTTATGCCGGGCCATATTTAGGAGAAGCTTTCTTT.

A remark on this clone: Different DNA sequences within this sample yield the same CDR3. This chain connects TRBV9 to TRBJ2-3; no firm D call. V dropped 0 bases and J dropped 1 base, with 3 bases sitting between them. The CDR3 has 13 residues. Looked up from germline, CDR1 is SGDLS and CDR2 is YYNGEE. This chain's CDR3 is CASSVGGTDTQYF. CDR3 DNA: TGTGCCAGCAGCGTAGGAGGCACAGATACGCAGTATTTT.

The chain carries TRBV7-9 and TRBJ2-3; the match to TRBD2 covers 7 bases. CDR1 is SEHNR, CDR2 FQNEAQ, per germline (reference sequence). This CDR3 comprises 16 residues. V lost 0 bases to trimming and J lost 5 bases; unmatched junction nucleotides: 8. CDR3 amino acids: CASSLAPPSGLDTQYF. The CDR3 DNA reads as TGTGCCAGCAGCTTAGCGCCGCCTAGCGGACTAGATACGCAGTATTTT.

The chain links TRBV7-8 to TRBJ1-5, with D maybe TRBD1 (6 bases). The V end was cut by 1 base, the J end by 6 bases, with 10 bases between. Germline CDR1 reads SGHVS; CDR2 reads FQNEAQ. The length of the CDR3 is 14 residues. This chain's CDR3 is CASSLDRVGQPQHF. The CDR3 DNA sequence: TGTGCCAGCAGCTTAGACAGGGTTGGTCAGCCCCAGCATTTT.

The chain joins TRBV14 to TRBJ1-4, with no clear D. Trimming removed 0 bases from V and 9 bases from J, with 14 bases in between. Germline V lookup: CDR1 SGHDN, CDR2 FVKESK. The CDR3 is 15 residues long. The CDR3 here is CASSQDHWATKKLFF. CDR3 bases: TGTGCCAGCAGCCAAGATCATTGGGCCACGAAAAAACTGTTTTTT.

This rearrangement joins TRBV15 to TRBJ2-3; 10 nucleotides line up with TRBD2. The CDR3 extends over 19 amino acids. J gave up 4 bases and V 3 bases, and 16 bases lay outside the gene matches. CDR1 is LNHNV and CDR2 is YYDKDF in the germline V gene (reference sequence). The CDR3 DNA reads TGTGCCACCAGCAGCCGGCGGTGGGCTAGCGGGAGTATGGCAGATACGCAGTATTTT. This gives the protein CATSSRRWASGSMADTQYF. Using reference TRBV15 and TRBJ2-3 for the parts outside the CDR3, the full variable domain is DAMVIQNPRYQVTQFGKPVTLSCSQTLNHNVMYWYQQKSSQAPKLLFHYYDKDFNNEADTPDNFQSRRPNTSFCFLDIRSPGLGDTAMYLCATSSRRWASGSMADTQYFGPGTRLTVL.

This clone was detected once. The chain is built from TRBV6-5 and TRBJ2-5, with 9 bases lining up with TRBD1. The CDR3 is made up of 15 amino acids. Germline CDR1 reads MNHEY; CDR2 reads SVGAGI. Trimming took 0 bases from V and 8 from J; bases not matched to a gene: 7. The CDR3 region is CASSYSIQGAQTQYF. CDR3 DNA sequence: TGTGCCAGCAGTTACTCGATACAGGGGGCGCAAACCCAGTACTTC.

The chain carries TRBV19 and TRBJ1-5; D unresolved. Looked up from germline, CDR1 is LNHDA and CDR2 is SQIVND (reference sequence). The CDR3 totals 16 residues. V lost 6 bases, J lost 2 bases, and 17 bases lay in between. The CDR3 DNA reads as TGTGCCAGTAGCGCCTTTGGCGTAACCGGCAATCAGCCCCAGCATTTT. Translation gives CASSAFGVTGNQPQHF.